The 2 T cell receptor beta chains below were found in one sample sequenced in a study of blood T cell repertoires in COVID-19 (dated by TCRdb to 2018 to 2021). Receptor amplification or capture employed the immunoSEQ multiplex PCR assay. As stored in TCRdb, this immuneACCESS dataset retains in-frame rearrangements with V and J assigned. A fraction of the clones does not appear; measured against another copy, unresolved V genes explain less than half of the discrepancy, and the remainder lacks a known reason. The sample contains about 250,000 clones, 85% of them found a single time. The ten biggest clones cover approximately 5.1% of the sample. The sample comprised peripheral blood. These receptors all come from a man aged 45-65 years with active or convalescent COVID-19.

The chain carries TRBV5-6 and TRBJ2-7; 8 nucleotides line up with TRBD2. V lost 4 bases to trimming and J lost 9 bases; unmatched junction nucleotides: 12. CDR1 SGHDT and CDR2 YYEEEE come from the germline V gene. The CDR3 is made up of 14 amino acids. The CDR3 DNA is TGTGCCAGCAGCCGAATGGCGGGGGGTATAGGGCAGTACTTC. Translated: CASSRMAGGIGQYF.

DNA for the CDR3: TGCGCCAGCAGCCAAGGACACCAAGCGGCGATAGGCACAGATACGCAGTATTTT. Translation gives CASSQGHQAAIGTDTQYF. The chain is built from TRBV4-3 and TRBJ2-3; D perhaps matches TRBD2 (5 bases). CDR1 is LGHNA and CDR2 is YSLEER in the germline V gene. The CDR3 covers 18 residues. The V gene lost 1 base and the J gene lost 1 base, with 18 bases spanning the gap.